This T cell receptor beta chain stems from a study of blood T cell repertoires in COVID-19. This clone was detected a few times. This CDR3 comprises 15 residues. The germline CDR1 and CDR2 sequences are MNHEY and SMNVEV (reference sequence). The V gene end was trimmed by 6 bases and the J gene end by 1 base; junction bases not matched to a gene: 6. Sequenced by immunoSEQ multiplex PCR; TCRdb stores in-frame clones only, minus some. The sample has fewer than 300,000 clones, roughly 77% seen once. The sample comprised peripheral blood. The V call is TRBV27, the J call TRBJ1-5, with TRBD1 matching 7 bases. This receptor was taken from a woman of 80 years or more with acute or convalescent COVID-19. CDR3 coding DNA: TGTGCCAGCAGACGAACAGGGGCCAGCAATCAGCCCCAGCATTTT. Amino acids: CASRRTGASNQPQHF.